The 11 T cell receptor beta chains presented below share a single source sample, sequenced in a study of cytomegalovirus exposure and HLA in healthy donors. Primers for the PCR totalled 60 Vbeta and 13 Jbeta. Profiled with immunoSEQ multiplex PCR; TCRdb holds only in-frame clones, not every one. The sample comprises about 160,000 clones, less than 80% of which are singletons, and about 2.2% rests with the top ten. The source material was PBMCs. These receptors were collected from a middle-aged man in good health and CMV-seronegative.

This chain connects TRBV5-6 to TRBJ2-7; 10 nucleotides agree with TRBD2. After removal of 5 bases from V and 5 bases from J, the junction contained 10 bases not matched to a gene. CDR1 is SGHDT, CDR2 YYEEEE, per germline. This CDR3 has 15 amino acids. CDR3 coding DNA: TGTGCCAGCAGGCCTAGCGGGAGACGAACGGACGAGCAGTACTTC. Its translation is CASRPSGRRTDEQYF.

The chain uses TRBV25-1 and TRBJ2-5; the D gene is possibly TRBD2 (5 bases). The V gene lost 1 base and the J gene lost 4 bases, with 13 bases spanning the gap. The CDR3 covers 15 residues. Per germline, CDR1 MGHDK and CDR2 SYGVNS. The chain's CDR3 is CASSELLLEGETQYF. Here the CDR3 DNA reads TGTGCCAGCAGTGAATTGCTCCTAGAGGGAGAGACCCAGTACTTC.

This chain uses TRBV5-4 with TRBJ1-3, with 11 bases identical to TRBD1. The CDR3 contains 15 residues. Germline V CDR1 and CDR2: SGHNT, YYREEE (reference sequence). V was clipped by 2 bases and J by 8 bases; unmatched bases: 6. CDR3 region: CASSFLDRGQDTIYF. The CDR3 DNA reads TGTGCCAGCAGCTTTCTGGACAGGGGGCAAGACACCATATATTTT.

The genes are TRBV30 and TRBJ1-5, with D unresolved. The germline V gene encodes CDR1 GTSNPN and CDR2 SVGIG (reference sequence). This CDR3 is 15 amino acids long. Trimming took off 1 base at V and 2 bases at J, with 12 bases between the two ends. This chain's CDR3 is CAWSAFGRGNQPQHF. In nucleotides, the CDR3 is TGTGCCTGGAGTGCCTTCGGGAGGGGCAATCAGCCCCAGCATTTT.

This chain links TRBV6-1 with TRBJ1-1, with D unclear. This CDR3 contains 12 residues. Germline V gene data show CDR1 as MNHNS and CDR2 as SASEGT. V lost 6 bases to trimming and J lost 5 bases, with 10 bases between them. The CDR3 coding sequence is TGTGCCAGCAGAGGGAGGGAAACTGAAGCTTTCTTT. Amino acid sequence: CASRGRETEAFF.

The gene calls are TRBV2 and TRBJ2-7; TRBD1 is a possible D gene (6 bases). CDR3 length equals 16 residues. Germline V CDR1 and CDR2: SNHLY, FYNNEI. V lost 7 bases and J lost 2, with 21 bases in between. The CDR3 coding sequence is TGTGCCAGCAACGTGGTAGGGGGAAGTTGGACCTACGAGCAGTACTTC. Protein: CASNVVGGSWTYEQYF.

The gene calls are TRBV29-1 and TRBJ2-1; D remains ambiguous. Germline CDR1 and CDR2: SQVTM and ANQGSEA. Between the trimmed V and J ends, which lost 6 bases and 0 bases, there was a span of 15 bases. The CDR3 runs 15 residues. CDR3 amino acids: CSVLSIPGSYNEQFF. CDR3 bases: TGCAGCGTCCTTTCTATACCGGGCTCCTACAATGAGCAGTTCTTC.

The genes are TRBV2 and TRBJ1-1; possible D gene TRBD1, 5 bases. Trimming removed 6 bases at V and 1 base at J, with 6 bases between. Germline CDR1 and CDR2: SNHLY and FYNNEI. The CDR3 spans 12 residues. The CDR3 sequence is CASSRENTEAFF. The CDR3 bases are TGTGCCAGCAGCAGGGAGAACACTGAAGCTTTCTTT.

With respect to this clone: The junction shows a germline mismatch at one end, possibly a read error. The chain is built from TRBV11-1 and TRBJ2-3; perhaps TRBD2 as D (5 bases). The CDR3 length is 12 residues. Germline CDR1 SGHAT, CDR2 FQDESV (reference sequence). This CDR3 reads CASQYLGDTQYF. In DNA, the CDR3 is TGTGCCAGCCAATACCTGGGAGATACACAGTATTTT.

The chain links TRBV9 to TRBJ1-2; D possibly corresponds to TRBD1 (5 bases). The CDR3 extends over 13 amino acids. V lost 4 bases and J 5 bases, leaving 12 bases between the germline ends. Germline V lookup: CDR1 SGDLS, CDR2 YYNGEE. The CDR3 region is CASSTQGLYGYTF. Here the CDR3 DNA reads TGTGCCAGCAGCACTCAGGGTTTATATGGCTACACCTTC.

V and J are TRBV5-6 and TRBJ2-6; D is unresolved. Trimming cost V 0 bases and J 0 bases, with 10 bases left between them. This CDR3 comprises 17 residues. Germline CDR1 SGHDT, CDR2 YYEEEE. The CDR3 bases are TGTGCCAGCAGCTTGGTGAGCATTTCCTCTGGGGCCAACGTCCTGACTTTC. Protein: CASSLVSISSGANVLTF.